Many counts were recorded for the clone carrying this T cell receptor (beta chain). Its antigen is unidentified. Indicated time point: newly diagnosed GD, antithyroid drugs for less than 3 months. Following extraction of RNA from PBMCs, that RNA was used to make the TCR library. This entry belongs to a study of regulatory T cells in long-lasting Graves disease. Overall study findings and caveats: The TCR repertoire of persistent Graves' patients was less diverse than that of newly diagnosed ones.

To make TCR beta libraries, researchers used iRepertoire HTBI primers and Arm-PCR of CDR3 regions. Study processing details: Gene usage covered approximately 60 TRBV and 14 TRBJ segments. TCRdb re-analysed the multiplex PCR reads in MiXCR, keeping a single row per CDR3 protein. TCRdb, not the authors, supplied the V and J calls. Among approximately 350,000 distinct CDR3 sequences, 15% to 20% were seen once, and the ten largest hold about 19%. Trimming removed 1 base from V and 5 bases from J, with 21 bases in between. Germline loops: CDR1 MGHRA, CDR2 YSYEKL. This CDR3 is 18 amino acids long. The sample also formed part of further work on T cells in Graves' hyperthyroidism and ophthalmopathy.

The sequencing here drew on peripheral blood mononuclear cells (PBMCs), taken at new diagnosis, from a patient treated with antithyroid drugs. This clonotype was obtained from a woman between 18 and 30 years old with Graves disease. The V gene is TRBV4-1, the J gene TRBJ1-5, with D possibly TRBD1 on 6 matching bases. The DNA of the CDR3 is TGCGCCAGCAGCCAAGCCCCAGGTGCGGGGGCGCGGGATCAGCCCCAGCATTTT. Amino acids: CASSQAPGAGARDQPQHF.